The 24 T cell receptor beta chains given below trace back to one sample, sequenced in a study of cytomegalovirus exposure and HLA in healthy donors. Only in-frame clones appear in the TCRdb table, and some are missing; sequencing was by immunoSEQ multiplex PCR. The sample carries approximately 160,000 clones, approximately 91% recorded once. The sequencing sample was made of PBMCs. All receptors come from a woman between 18 and 29 years old in good health and CMV-seropositive.

The chain joins TRBV11-2 to TRBJ2-7, with 9 bases that match TRBD2. Germline V gene data show CDR1 as SGHAT and CDR2 as FQNNGV. V lost 2 bases, J lost 2 bases, and 7 bases stayed unmatched. CDR3 size: 16 residues. The CDR3 sequence is CASSLWGAGGTYEQYF. The CDR3 region has the DNA TGTGCCAGCAGCTTATGGGGAGCGGGGGGCACCTACGAGCAGTACTTC.

This clone was counted a single time. CDR3 amino acids: CASSPTGSQPQHF. CDR3 bases: TGTGCCAGCAGCCCCACAGGGAGCCAGCCCCAGCATTTT. The chain combines TRBV6-5 with TRBJ1-5; D is perhaps TRBD1 (6 bases). This CDR3 comprises 13 residues. V was clipped by 6 bases and J by 7 bases, with 13 bases between them. Per the germline V gene, CDR1 is MNHEY and CDR2 is SVGAGI.

The J gene is TRBJ2-7, the V gene TRBV4-2; tentative D call: TRBD2 (6 bases). V was shortened by 4 bases and J by 6 bases, with 16 bases between the two germline ends. The germline CDR1 and CDR2 sequences are LGHNA and YNFKEQ. The CDR3 totals 14 residues. The DNA of the CDR3 is TGTGCCAGCAGCCCGTTGGGGGGTGGTGGCGAGCAGTACTTC. This codes for CASSPLGGGGEQYF.

V gene TRBV28 combines with J gene TRBJ2-7, with a possible D match to TRBD1 (6 bases). This CDR3 has 15 amino acids. CDR1 and CDR2 (germline): MDHEN, SYDVKM. V was pared by 7 bases and J by 4 bases, with 20 bases between. The CDR3 is CASKLVPDSNYEQYF. CDR3 bases: TGTGCCAGCAAACTCGTTCCGGACAGCAATTACGAGCAGTACTTC.

The chain carries TRBV11-3 and TRBJ2-1; TRBD2 matches at 7 bases. The CDR3 loop spans 15 amino acids. Germline-derived CDR1 and CDR2 are SGHNT and YENEEA. The trim removed 0 bases at V and 7 bases at J, leaving 6 bases unmatched. CDR3 sequence reads: CASSLDSAGVNEQFF. In DNA, the CDR3 is TGTGCCAGCAGCTTAGATTCCGCGGGAGTGAATGAGCAGTTCTTC.

This clone was found once. This sequence joins TRBV7-9 and TRBJ2-7; D perhaps matches TRBD2 (5 bases). Germline CDR1 is SEHNR and CDR2 is FQNEAQ (reference sequence). This CDR3 region has 14 residues. The germline V and J ends were trimmed by 3 bases and 6 bases, with 15 bases remaining between them. The CDR3 sequence is CASSFGGSTSEQYF. CDR3 DNA sequence: TGTGCCAGCAGCTTTGGCGGGTCCACTAGCGAGCAGTACTTC.

This clone was seen a handful of times. The genes are TRBV6-1 and TRBJ2-7, with 7 bases lining up with TRBD1. Germline-derived CDR1 and CDR2 are MNHNS and SASEGT. The CDR3 is 14 residues long. V shed 7 bases, J shed 5 bases, and the junction held 11 bases outside the gene matches. The CDR3 here is CASMVGQLINEQYF. For the CDR3, the DNA is TGTGCCAGCATGGTGGGACAGTTAATCAACGAGCAGTACTTC.

The chain recombines TRBV28 with TRBJ2-7; 9 bases align to TRBD2. The CDR3 is 13 amino acids. Looked up from germline, CDR1 is MDHEN and CDR2 is SYDVKM. The trim removed 2 bases at V and 12 bases at J, leaving 8 bases unmatched. CDR3 sequence: CASSLRGPGLAYF. Written as DNA, the CDR3 is TGTGCCAGCAGTTTAAGGGGGCCGGGACTAGCGTACTTC.

The chain joins TRBV7-9 to TRBJ2-2; TRBD2 aligns across 8 bases. V was clipped by 5 bases and J by 4 bases; unmatched bases: 6. This CDR3 has 15 amino acids. CDR1 is SEHNR, CDR2 FQNEAQ, per germline (reference sequence). Here the CDR3 DNA reads TGTGCCAGCAGCCTGAGCGGGGGAGCCACCGGGGAGCTGTTTTTT. This gives the protein CASSLSGGATGELFF.

This chain connects TRBV28 to TRBJ2-5; TRBD2 might be the D (6 bases). The CDR3 runs 14 residues. V gave up 6 bases and J gave up 5 bases, with 16 bases separating them. Germline CDR1 reads MDHEN; CDR2 reads SYDVKM. The CDR3 coding sequence is TGTGCCAGCAGCCTACCGGGACGGGGGGAGACCCAGTACTTC. Its protein is CASSLPGRGETQYF.

CDR3 DNA sequence: TGTGCCAGTAGCCTCGCCACAGCTTCAACTAATGAAAAACTGTTTTTT. Amino acid sequence: CASSLATASTNEKLFF. V gene TRBV19 combines with J gene TRBJ1-4; D is ambiguous. Trimming removed 6 bases at V and 0 bases at J, with 14 bases between. CDR3 size: 16 residues. The germline gives CDR1 LNHDA, CDR2 SQIVND (reference sequence).

The chain links TRBV4-3 to TRBJ2-1; 13 positions match TRBD2. CDR1 is LGHNA, CDR2 YSLEER, per germline. The CDR3 contains 16 residues. With V trimmed by 1 base and J by 3 bases, 0 bases remained unmatched. CDR3 in amino acids: CASSQGLAGGYNEQFF. CDR3 DNA: TGCGCCAGCAGCCAAGGACTAGCGGGAGGCTACAATGAGCAGTTCTTC.

J is TRBJ2-6 and V is TRBV4-1; D perhaps matches TRBD1 (5 bases). Germline V gives CDR1 MGHRA, CDR2 YSYEKL. The CDR3 runs 15 residues. Trimming removed 4 bases from V and 4 bases from J, with 11 bases in between. CDR3 DNA: TGCGCCAGCAGCCTCGACAGAGGAGGGGCCAACGTCCTGACTTTC. As protein: CASSLDRGGANVLTF.

The chain couples TRBV28 to TRBJ2-7, with 7 bases lining up with TRBD2. V gave up 4 bases and J gave up 3 bases; unmatched junction bases: 12. Germline V gene data show CDR1 as MDHEN and CDR2 as SYDVKM. CDR3 size: 16 residues. Written as DNA, the CDR3 is TGTGCCAGCAGTTACTCTGCCGGGACTACCTTCTACGAGCAGTACTTC. This gives the protein CASSYSAGTTFYEQYF.

V is TRBV27 and J is TRBJ2-1, with D possibly TRBD2 on 5 matching bases. V was trimmed by 5 bases and J by 8 bases, leaving 13 bases between them. The CDR3 is 13 residues long. Per germline, CDR1 MNHEY and CDR2 SMNVEV (reference sequence). CDR3 coding DNA: TGTGCCAGCAGTGGGCCGTCGAGGGATGAGCAGTTCTTC. Translating gives CASSGPSRDEQFF.

The CDR3 nucleotides are TGTGCCAGCAGCCATCCGGGCGGGGAGCTGTTTTTT. Residues: CASSHPGGELFF. The rearrangement joins TRBV7-7 to TRBJ2-2; D uncertain. This CDR3 has 12 residues. Germline V gives CDR1 SSHAT, CDR2 FNYEAQ (reference sequence). V dropped 5 bases and J dropped 7 bases, with 8 bases sitting between them.

V and J are TRBV5-1 and TRBJ1-2; the match to TRBD1 covers 9 bases. The junction had 6 bases not matched to a gene; V was cut back by 4 bases and J by 5 bases. Per the germline V gene, CDR1 is SGHRS and CDR2 is YFSETQ. The CDR3 runs to 14 residues. This CDR3 is CASSRDRDLYGYTF. The CDR3 DNA reads as TGCGCCAGCAGCCGGGACAGGGACCTATATGGCTACACCTTC.

J is TRBJ2-1 and V is TRBV30; D is perhaps TRBD2 (7 bases). CDR1 and CDR2 from the germline V gene are GTSNPN and SVGIG (reference sequence). Deletions cut 0 bases from V and 7 bases from J, with 16 bases between. The CDR3 has 15 amino acids. The CDR3 nucleotides are TGTGCCTGGAGTGTGAGGGGGAGGGCCGCAAATGAGCAGTTCTTC. As protein: CAWSVRGRAANEQFF.

The V and J genes are TRBV6-4 and TRBJ1-5; D call uncertain. Per germline, CDR1 MRHNA and CDR2 SNTAGT. Between the trimmed V and J ends, which lost 3 bases and 1 base, there was a span of 7 bases. This CDR3 is 14 amino acids long. CDR3 nucleotide sequence: TGTGCCAGCAGTGAGCGGGGAAGCAATCAGCCCCAGCATTTT. It specifies CASSERGSNQPQHF.

The chain joins TRBV12-2 to TRBJ1-5; the D segment call TRBD1 is taken from the table without a DNA check. TRBV12-2 is recorded as a pseudogene. This CDR3 has 17 amino acids. Written as DNA, the CDR3 is TGTGCAAGTCGCTTAGCCTCCAGGGTCCGGCCTGGGCAGCCCCAGCATTTT. This codes for CASRLASRVRPGQPQHF.

This clone was observed a handful of times. This rearrangement joins TRBV10-3 to TRBJ2-7, with 7 bases that match TRBD1. CDR3 length: 13 residues. The J segment lost 1 base and the V segment lost 8 bases, leaving 5 bases of the junction unmatched. In germline, CDR1 is ENHRY, CDR2 SYGVKD. The CDR3 sequence: CAIRRDSSYEQYF. The DNA of the CDR3 is TGTGCCATCCGCCGGGACAGTTCCTACGAGCAGTACTTC.

This CDR3 is CAWSGAGVPTSQETQYF. In DNA form, the CDR3 reads TGTGCCTGGAGTGGGGCGGGCGTGCCTACCTCCCAAGAGACCCAGTACTTC. The chain carries TRBV30 and TRBJ2-5, with D tentatively TRBD2 (5 bases). Germline-derived CDR1 and CDR2 are GTSNPN and SVGIG (reference sequence). The V end was cut by 1 base, the J end by 1 base, with 19 bases between. The CDR3 length is 17 residues.

The gene calls are TRBV10-1 and TRBJ2-5, with 10 bases lining up with TRBD1. V shed 2 bases, J shed 4 bases, and the junction held 4 bases outside the gene matches. Germline V gives CDR1 WNHNN, CDR2 SYGVQD (reference sequence). This CDR3 contains 15 residues. The CDR3, as DNA: TGCGCCAGCAGTGAGGACAGGGGGCCCCCAGAGACCCAGTACTTC. This translates into CASSEDRGPPETQYF.

A few counts support this clone. The chain couples TRBV6-6 to TRBJ2-5; possible D gene TRBD2, 5 bases. The length of the CDR3 is 15 residues. CDR1 MNHNY and CDR2 SVGAGI come from the germline V gene (reference sequence). Trimming pared 3 bases from V and 5 bases from J, leaving 16 bases between. The CDR3 region has the DNA TGTGCCAGCAGTTATGGCGGTACTAGTCCGGAGACCCAGTACTTC. This codes for CASSYGGTSPETQYF.